The 13 T cell receptor beta chains below all came from one sample that was sequenced in a study of T cell responses to AZD1222 COVID-19 vaccine. Only in-frame clones appear in the TCRdb table, and some are missing; sequencing was by immunoSEQ multiplex PCR. The sample has over 130,000 clones, about 90% seen once. The source was peripheral blood, collected 28 days after the second dose of the MenACWY control vaccine. These receptors were obtained from an adult who received the MenACWY meningococcal vaccine as a control.

This chain connects TRBV6-5 to TRBJ1-4, with D perhaps matching TRBD1 (6 bases). The CDR3 spans 15 residues. Germline lookup yields CDR1 MNHEY and CDR2 SVGAGI. The V gene lost 6 bases and the J gene lost 4 bases, with 15 bases spanning the gap. CDR3 nucleotide sequence: TGTGCCAGCAGGGGCTGGGGGCGGCGTAATGAAAAACTGTTTTTT. It encodes CASRGWGRRNEKLFF.

This chain joins TRBV24-1 and TRBJ1-5; 11 positions agree with TRBD1. V shed 2 bases and J 3 bases; nucleotides not matched to a gene: 5. The CDR3 consists of 17 residues. Germline values: CDR1 KGHDR, CDR2 SFDVKD. For the CDR3, the DNA is TGTGCCACCAGTGATTCGGGGACAGGGGGGTTCAATCAGCCCCAGCATTTT. Translated, it gives CATSDSGTGGFNQPQHF.

J is TRBJ2-7 and V is TRBV28; no reliable D call. The CDR3 has 15 amino acids. The germline V gene has CDR1 MDHEN and CDR2 SYDVKM. Trimming took off 2 bases at V and 2 bases at J, with 13 bases between the two ends. The CDR3: CASSLGSAGAYEQYF. The CDR3, as DNA: TGTGCCAGCAGTTTAGGCTCGGCAGGTGCCTACGAGCAGTACTTC.

The chain is built from TRBV6-2 or TRBV6-3 and TRBJ2-2; 8 bases fit TRBD2. The CDR3 extends over 19 amino acids. Losses at the gene ends were 0 bases for V and 2 bases for J; bases not matched to a gene: 11. CDR1 and CDR2 (germline): MNHEY, SVGEGT. As DNA, the CDR3 is TGTGCCAGCAGTTACTCTGGGGTTAGCGGGGCGGCTAACACCGGGGAGCTGTTTTTT. Translation gives CASSYSGVSGAANTGELFF.

The gene calls are TRBV19 and TRBJ2-6; D unresolved. The V end was cut by 3 bases, the J end by 4 bases, with 10 bases between. This CDR3 is 15 amino acids long. In germline, CDR1 is LNHDA, CDR2 SQIVND (reference sequence). The CDR3 region is CASSIPGSGANVLTF. For the CDR3, the DNA is TGTGCCAGTAGTATTCCCGGGTCCGGGGCCAACGTCCTGACTTTC.

The chain combines TRBV6-5 with TRBJ2-7, with 8 positions matching TRBD1. Trimming took 6 bases from V and 4 from J; bases not matched to a gene: 11. The CDR3 has 15 residues. Germline V gene lookup returns CDR1 MNHEY and CDR2 SVGAGI. The CDR3 region has the DNA TGTGCCAGCAGGGACTATTGGGACAGGACATACGAGCAGTACTTC. It codes for CASRDYWDRTYEQYF.

The chain's CDR3 is CASSPTKIWNTEAFF. The CDR3 DNA is TGTGCCAGTAGCCCCACCAAAATATGGAACACTGAAGCTTTCTTT. The chain uses TRBV19 and TRBJ1-1; D gene uncertain. The germline V gene encodes CDR1 LNHDA and CDR2 SQIVND (reference sequence). The CDR3 consists of 15 residues. Trimming pared 6 bases from V and 1 base from J, leaving 15 bases between.

The chain uses TRBV29-1 and TRBJ1-4, with D perhaps matching TRBD1 (5 bases). CDR3 length equals 14 residues. The V gene's germline CDR1 is SQVTM and CDR2 ANQGSEA. The V end was cut by 5 bases, the J end by 7 bases, with 17 bases between. CDR3 sequence: CSVLLGHGGEKLFF. CDR3 DNA sequence: TGCAGCGTTCTCCTCGGCCACGGGGGTGAAAAACTGTTTTTT. The full variable domain, in which reference TRBV29-1 and TRBJ1-4 provide the parts outside the CDR3, is SAVISQKPSRDICQRGTSLTIQCQVDSQVTMMFWYRQQPGQSLTLIATANQGSEATYESGFVIDKFPISRPNLTFSTLTVSNMSPEDSSIYLCSVLLGHGGEKLFFGSGTQLSVL.

DNA for the CDR3: TGTGCCAGCAGCTGGACAGTCTCTGGGGCCAACGTCCTGACTTTC. It translates to CASSWTVSGANVLTF. V and J are TRBV7-2 and TRBJ2-6; D possibly corresponds to TRBD1 (6 bases). The CDR3 runs 15 residues. Germline CDR1 SGHTA, CDR2 FQGNSA. Deletions cut 4 bases from V and 0 bases from J, with 7 bases between.

The chain carries TRBV19 and TRBJ1-1; the D is unclear. Trimming pared 4 bases from V and 1 base from J, leaving 7 bases between. CDR1 is LNHDA and CDR2 is SQIVND in the germline V gene (reference sequence). This CDR3 comprises 13 residues. The CDR3 is CASSTQRNTEAFF. CDR3 DNA: TGTGCCAGTAGTACCCAGAGGAACACTGAAGCTTTCTTT. The whole variable domain, remainder taken from reference TRBV19 and TRBJ1-1, is DGGITQSPKYLFRKEGQNVTLSCEQNLNHDAMYWYRQDPGQGLRLIYYSQIVNDFQKGDIAEGYSVSREKKESFPLTVTSAQKNPTAFYLCASSTQRNTEAFFGQGTRLTVV.

This chain uses TRBV6-5 with TRBJ2-1; 9 bases agree with TRBD1. The V gene's germline CDR1 is MNHEY and CDR2 SVGAGI. Unmatched junction bases numbered 6, after V lost 11 bases and J lost 1 base. The CDR3 length is 14 residues. The CDR3 here is CAAQGARSYNEQFF. CDR3 DNA sequence: TGTGCCGCACAGGGGGCTCGATCCTACAATGAGCAGTTCTTC.

V gene TRBV28 combines with J gene TRBJ1-4; D is unresolved. This CDR3 spans 11 amino acids. Looked up from germline, CDR1 is MDHEN and CDR2 is SYDVKM. The V and J ends lost 6 bases and 5 bases respectively, with 4 bases between them. The CDR3 sequence is CASSSNEKLFF. The DNA of the CDR3 is TGTGCCAGCAGCTCGAATGAAAAACTGTTTTTT.

This rearrangement joins TRBV5-6 to TRBJ2-1; no clear D gene. The CDR3 length is 15 residues. V was pared by 0 bases and J by 0 bases, with 7 bases between. CDR1 is SGHDT, CDR2 YYEEEE, per germline. The CDR3 loop reads CASSLGYTSYNEQFF. The DNA of the CDR3 is TGTGCCAGCAGCTTGGGGTACACCTCCTACAATGAGCAGTTCTTC.